This record concerns one TCR beta chain sequence. This sample is drawn from a study of blood T cell repertoires in COVID-19. For the study at large: The United States, Italy and Spain supplied acute and convalescent COVID-19 samples. Sources were T cells, B-cell-depleted T cells, or PBMCs; the material itself was cDNA or gDNA.

In the authors' methods: From reference gene primer amplification, estimates of nucleated cell counts were derived. Assay used: immunoSEQ multiplex PCR; TCRdb lists only in-frame clones, some missing. That table gives V, J and clone size, and the DNA gave D and trimming. The data contain approximately 220,000 clones, 85% to 90% of them singletons. This CDR3 comprises 14 residues. CDR1 and CDR2 from the germline V gene are MGHRA and YSYEKL. Trimming cost V 1 base and J 6 bases, with 9 bases left between them. Sequencing was done on a sample of PBMCs or T cells enriched from blood (not recorded which). The chain employs TRBV4-1 and TRBJ2-2, with D possibly matching TRBD2 (5 bases). The sequence was obtained from a young woman in a cohort exposed to, infected with or recovered from COVID-19 (not recorded which). CDR3 coding DNA: TGCGCCAGCAGCCAAGGTCCGGGATCCGGGGAGCTGTTTTTT. It specifies CASSQGPGSGELFF.